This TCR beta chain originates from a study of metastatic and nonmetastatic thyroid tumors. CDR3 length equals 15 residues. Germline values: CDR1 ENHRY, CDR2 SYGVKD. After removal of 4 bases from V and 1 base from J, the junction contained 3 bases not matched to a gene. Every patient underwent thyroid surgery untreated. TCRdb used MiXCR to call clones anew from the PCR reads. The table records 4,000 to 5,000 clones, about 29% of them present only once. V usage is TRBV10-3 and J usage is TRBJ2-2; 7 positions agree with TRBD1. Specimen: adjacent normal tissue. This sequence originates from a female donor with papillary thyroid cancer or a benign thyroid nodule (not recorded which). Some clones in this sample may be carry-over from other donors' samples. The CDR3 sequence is CAISGRTGNTGELFF. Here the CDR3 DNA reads TGTGCCATCAGTGGCCGGACAGGGAACACCGGGGAGCTGTTTTTT.